This T cell receptor beta chain was profiled in a study of T cells in Graves' hyperthyroidism and ophthalmopathy. Study observations and caveats: From stable hyperthyroidism, ophthalmopathy was separated by a 13 V-J model. Blood also held most thyroid clonotypes expanded beyond 0.001.

The TCR beta CDR3 regions underwent amplification using RNA transcripts as the source. The TCR CDR3 first-round RT-PCR relied on the HTBI primer set. TCRdb reprocessed the multiplex PCR reads with MiXCR, giving one entry per CDR3 protein. The sample holds roughly 380,000 distinct CDR3 sequences, roughly an eighth seen once. Graves' hyperthyroidism was deemed stable absent ophthalmopathy progression within 18 months. PBMCs were obtained from 9 to 10 ml fresh peripheral blood. V shed 3 bases, J shed 0 bases, and the junction held 3 bases outside the gene matches. In germline, CDR1 is KGHSH, CDR2 LQKENI. The CDR3 consists of 17 residues. This clonotype was observed a handful of times. Its target is unknown.

V usage is TRBV18 and J usage is TRBJ2-2, with 11 bases aligning to TRBD2. The material sequenced was blood. The receptor's source is a woman aged 18-30 years with Graves' hyperthyroidism. CDR3 bases: TGTGCCAGCTCACCCACTAGCGGGGGAACGAACACCGGGGAGCTGTTTTTT. This sequence encodes CASSPTSGGTNTGELFF.